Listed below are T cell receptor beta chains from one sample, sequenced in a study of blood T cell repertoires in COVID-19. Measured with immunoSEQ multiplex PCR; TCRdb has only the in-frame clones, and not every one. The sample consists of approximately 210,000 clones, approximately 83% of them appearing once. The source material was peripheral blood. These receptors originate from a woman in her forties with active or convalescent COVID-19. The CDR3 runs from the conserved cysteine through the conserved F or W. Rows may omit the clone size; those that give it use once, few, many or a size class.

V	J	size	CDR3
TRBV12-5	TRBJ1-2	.	CASGLSDFPNYGYTF
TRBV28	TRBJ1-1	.	CASSSPMGGIGTEAFF
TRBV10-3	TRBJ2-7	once	CAISGLAGEQNEQYF
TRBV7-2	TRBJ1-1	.	CASSPPGYEAFF
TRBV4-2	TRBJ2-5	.	CASSQDLRGGGETQYF
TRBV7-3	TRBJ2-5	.	CASSPTAEETQYF
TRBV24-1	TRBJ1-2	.	CATSDRQLYGYTF
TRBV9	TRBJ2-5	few	CASSVEAGIQQETQYF
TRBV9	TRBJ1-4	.	CASGRDRHNEKLFF
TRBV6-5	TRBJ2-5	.	CATLTGRETQYF
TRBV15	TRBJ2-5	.	CATSRDVGGGETQYF
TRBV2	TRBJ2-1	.	CASTSLQTSGGSGSRFF
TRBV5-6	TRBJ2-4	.	CASSFRDRVNIQYF
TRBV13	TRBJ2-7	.	CASSPDRGRNYEQYF
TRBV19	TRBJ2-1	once	CASTLWGGHEQFF
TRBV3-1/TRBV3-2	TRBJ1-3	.	CATYDISGNTIYF
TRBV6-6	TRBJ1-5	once	CASSYSGGGQPQHF
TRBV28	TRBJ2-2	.	CASSTPDRGRDGELFF
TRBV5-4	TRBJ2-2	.	CASSLELLNTGELFF
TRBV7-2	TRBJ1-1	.	CASSLGLGGTEAFF
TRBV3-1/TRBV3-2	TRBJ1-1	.	CASSAGTGELEAFF
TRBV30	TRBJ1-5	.	CAWSVSKQGPGHQPQHF
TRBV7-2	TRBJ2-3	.	CASSLAGGLNTDTQYF
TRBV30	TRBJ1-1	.	CAWSRQGYTEAFF
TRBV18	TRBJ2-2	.	CASSPSSGRRELFF
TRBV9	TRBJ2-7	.	CASSPRDRVSYEQYF